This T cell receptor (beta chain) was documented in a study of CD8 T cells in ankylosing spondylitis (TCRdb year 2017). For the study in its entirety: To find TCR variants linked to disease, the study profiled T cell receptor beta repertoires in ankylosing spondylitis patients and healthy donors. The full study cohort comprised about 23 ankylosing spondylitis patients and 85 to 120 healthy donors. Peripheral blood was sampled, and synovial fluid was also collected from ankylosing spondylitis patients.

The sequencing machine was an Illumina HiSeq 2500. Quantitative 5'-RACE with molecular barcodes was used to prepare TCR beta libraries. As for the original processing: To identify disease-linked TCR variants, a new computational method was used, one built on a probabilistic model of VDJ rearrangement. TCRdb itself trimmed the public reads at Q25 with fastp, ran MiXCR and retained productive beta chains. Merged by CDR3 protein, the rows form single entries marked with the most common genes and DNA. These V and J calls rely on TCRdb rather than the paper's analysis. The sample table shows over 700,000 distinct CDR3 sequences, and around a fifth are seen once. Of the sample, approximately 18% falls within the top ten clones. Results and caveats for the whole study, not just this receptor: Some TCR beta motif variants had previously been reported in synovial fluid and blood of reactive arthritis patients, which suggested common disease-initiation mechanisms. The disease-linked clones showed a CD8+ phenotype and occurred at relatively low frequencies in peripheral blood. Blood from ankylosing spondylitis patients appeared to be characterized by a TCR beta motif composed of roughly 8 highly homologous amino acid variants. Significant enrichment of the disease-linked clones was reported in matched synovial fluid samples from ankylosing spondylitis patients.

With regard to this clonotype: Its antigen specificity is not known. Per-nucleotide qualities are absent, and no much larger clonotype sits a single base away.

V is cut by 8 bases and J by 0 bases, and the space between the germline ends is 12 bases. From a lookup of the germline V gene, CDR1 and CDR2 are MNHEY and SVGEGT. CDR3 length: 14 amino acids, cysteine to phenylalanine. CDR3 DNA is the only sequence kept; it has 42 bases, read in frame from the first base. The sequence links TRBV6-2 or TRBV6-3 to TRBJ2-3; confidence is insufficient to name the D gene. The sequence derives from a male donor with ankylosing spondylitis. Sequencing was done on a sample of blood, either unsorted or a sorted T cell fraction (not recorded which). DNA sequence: TGTGCCAGCGGTATCAGCGCTAGCACAGATACGCAGTATTTT. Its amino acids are CASGISASTDTQYF.